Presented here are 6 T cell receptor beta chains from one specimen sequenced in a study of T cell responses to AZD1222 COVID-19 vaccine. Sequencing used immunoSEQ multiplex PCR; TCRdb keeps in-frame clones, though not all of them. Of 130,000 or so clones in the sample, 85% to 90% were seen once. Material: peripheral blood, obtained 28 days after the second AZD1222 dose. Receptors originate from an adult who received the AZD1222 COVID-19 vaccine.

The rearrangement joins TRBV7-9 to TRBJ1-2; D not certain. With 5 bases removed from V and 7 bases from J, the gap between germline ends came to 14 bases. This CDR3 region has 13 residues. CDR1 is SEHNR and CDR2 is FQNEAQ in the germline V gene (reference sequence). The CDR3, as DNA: TGTGCCAGCAGCCTATCCCTCCAGAGTGGCTACACCTTC. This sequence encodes CASSLSLQSGYTF.

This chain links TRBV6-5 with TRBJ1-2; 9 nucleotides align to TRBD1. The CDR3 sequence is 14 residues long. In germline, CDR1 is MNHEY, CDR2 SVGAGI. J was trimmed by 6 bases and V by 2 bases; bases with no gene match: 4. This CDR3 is CASSYDRGLHGYTF. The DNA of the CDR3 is TGTGCCAGCAGTTACGACAGGGGGTTGCATGGCTACACCTTC.

CDR3: CASSFWTNYGYTF. CDR3 coding DNA: TGTGCCAGCAGTTTCTGGACGAACTATGGCTACACCTTC. V and J are TRBV12-3 or TRBV12-4 and TRBJ1-2; D gene ambiguous. The length of the CDR3 is 13 residues. V dropped 3 bases and J dropped 2 bases, with 7 bases sitting between them.

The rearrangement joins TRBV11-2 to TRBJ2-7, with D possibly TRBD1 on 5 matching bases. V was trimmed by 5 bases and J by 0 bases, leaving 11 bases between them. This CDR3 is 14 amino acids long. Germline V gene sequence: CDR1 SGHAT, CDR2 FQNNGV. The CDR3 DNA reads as TGTGCCAGCAGCCTGGACACATACTCCTACGAGCAGTACTTC. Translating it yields CASSLDTYSYEQYF. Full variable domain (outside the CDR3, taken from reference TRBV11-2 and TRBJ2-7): EAGVAQSPRYKIIEKRQSVAFWCNPISGHATLYWYQQILGQGPKLLIQFQNNGVVDDSQLPKDRFSAERLKGVDSTLKIQPAKLEDSAVYLCASSLDTYSYEQYFGPGTRLTVT.

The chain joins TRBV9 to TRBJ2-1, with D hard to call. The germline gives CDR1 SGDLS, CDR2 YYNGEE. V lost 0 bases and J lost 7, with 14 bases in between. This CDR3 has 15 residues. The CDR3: CASSVDVGFRNEQFF. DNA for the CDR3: TGTGCCAGCAGCGTAGATGTGGGGTTTCGAAATGAGCAGTTCTTC.

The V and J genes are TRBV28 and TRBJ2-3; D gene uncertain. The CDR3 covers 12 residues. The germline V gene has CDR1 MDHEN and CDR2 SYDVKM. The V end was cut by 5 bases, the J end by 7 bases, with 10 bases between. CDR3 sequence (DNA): TGTGCCAGCAGTACTCGACGGCATACGCAGTATTTT. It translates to CASSTRRHTQYF. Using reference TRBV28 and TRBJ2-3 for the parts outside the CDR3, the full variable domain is DVKVTQSSRYLVKRTGEKVFLECVQDMDHENMFWYRQDPGLGLRLIYFSYDVKMKEKGDIPEGYSVSREKKERFSLILESASTNQTSMYLCASSTRRHTQYFGPGTRLTVL.